The entry below describes one T cell receptor beta chain. What it recognizes is unknown. TCR beta CDR3 region amplification was performed from RNA transcripts. HTBI primers drove first-round RT-PCR of the TCR CDR3. TCRdb itself ran the multiplex PCR reads through MiXCR, one entry per CDR3 protein. The data contain about 270,000 distinct CDR3 sequences, roughly 22% of them singletons. Germline V gene data show CDR1 as MNHNS and CDR2 as SASEGT. This CDR3 region has 16 residues. V was trimmed by 7 bases and J by 3 bases, leaving 19 bases between them. Patients showing uncontrolled infection, other autoimmune disease, pregnancy or lactation were ineligible. Diagnoses were established using clinical symptoms, serum thyroxine and TRAb, thyroid ultrasound and orbital computed tomography. This sample was included in a study of T cells in Graves' hyperthyroidism and ophthalmopathy. Study context: Peripheral blood samples were taken at initial diagnosis, prior to any treatment. Findings of the study overall: Blood also contained most expanded thyroid clonotypes above 0.001.

This chain connects TRBV6-1 to TRBJ1-3, with D possibly TRBD1 on 6 matching bases. This TCR was sampled from a man aged 25 to 40 with Graves' ophthalmopathy. Sequencing used blood. Written as DNA, the CDR3 is TGTGCCAGCATTCCCGGGGGGGCGCAGGTTGGAAACACCATATATTTT. Its protein product is CASIPGGAQVGNTIYF.